This T cell receptor beta chain was documented in a study of early T cells in non-severe SARS-CoV-2 infection (dated by TCRdb to the early 2020s). Study-level background: Because TCR sequencing was done on bulk RNA from unsorted whole blood, the alpha and beta chains could not be paired. General study outcomes and caveats: VDJdb matching was skewed toward anti-spike CD8 responses and likely underestimated virus-specific expansions, missing private and CD4 specificities.

Ten or more counts support this clonotype. Its cognate antigen has yet to be identified. Per-base quality was not reported, and no clone a single base away is much larger than it. Library preparation was by 5' RACE. Instrument used: NextSeq 500. Unique molecular identifiers were attached to individual cDNA molecules in the TCR library protocol so that sequencing error and PCR bias could be corrected. Sequencing covered both TCR alpha and beta chains, and within each sample the abundances of alpha and beta sequences were tightly co-correlated. The authors processed their data as follows. Decombinator V4 was used to perform V gene, J gene and CDR3 annotation of TCR sequences. Expanded TCRs were defined as changing significantly between any two time points under a Poisson model with p below 0.0001. TCR abundances were normalised to the total number of TCRs sequenced in each sample and reported as counts per million. MAIT TCRs were defined by TRAV1-2 paired with TRAJ12, TRAJ20 or TRAJ33, and iNKT TCRs by TRAV10 paired with TRAJ18. A search of VDJdb, accessed on 1 November 2021, was run for TCRs annotated to CMV, EBV and SARS-CoV-2, with TCRs annotated for multiple antigens excluded. TCRdb applied fastp at Q25 and MiXCR to the public reads, then kept only in-frame beta chains. Rows are combined by CDR3 protein, so each entry shows the most common genes and DNA. TCRdb's processing, not the authors', yielded these V and J calls. The sample table holds fewer than 80,000 distinct CDR3 sequences, of which 9.5% to 15% were seen once. The ten largest clones represent 3.5% to 5% of the sample.

After removal of 6 bases from V and 1 base from J, the junction retains 8 bases not matched to a gene. The CDR1 and CDR2 encoded by the germline V gene are ENHRY and SYGVKD. The CDR3 runs 16 amino acids, cysteine and phenylalanine included. Just the 48-base CDR3 DNA is kept, in frame starting at base 1. A case-control design nested within a healthcare worker cohort in London, UK, was used, with weekly nasopharyngeal swab PCR tests and blood sampling performed. Healthcare workers were enrolled in the week of the UK lockdown, from 23 to 31 March 2020, and were followed every week for up to roughly 15 weeks.

Input material: whole blood. This sequence originates from an adult who was a healthcare worker with PCR-confirmed SARS-CoV-2 infection or an uninfected control (not recorded which). The sequence is built from TRBV10-3 and TRBJ1-1; TRBD1 fits 10 bases in the junction. At the DNA level, the sequence is TGTGCCATCAGGCCAGGGACAGGGGCCGAGAACACTGAAGCTTTCTTT. This encodes CAIRPGTGAENTEAFF.